This record looks at one TCR beta chain sequence and its context. What it binds is unknown. Measured with immunoSEQ multiplex PCR; TCRdb has only the in-frame clones, and not every one. The sample records about 420,000 clones, more than 75% being singletons. This entry belongs to a study of Ad26.COV2.S vaccination and SARS-CoV-2 variants. Overall study: The donor was enrolled in the Ad26.COV2.S arm of the COV1001 trial. The study, taken as a whole, reports: Post-vaccination breadth of spike-specific CD8+ and CD4+ T cell responses was reportedly substantial. Vaccine recipients posted higher spike-specific TCR breadth than their placebo counterparts.

This sample's treatment: over 15 received Ad26.COV2.S at low or high dose, single or two shots; about 5 received placebo; per-sample allocation not given. Sampling took place 63 days after the first vaccine or placebo injection. Ad26 vector vaccine expressed Wuhan-strain SARS-CoV-2 spike. Sequenced material: peripheral blood, taken in a trial of Ad26.COV2.S vaccine versus placebo. This TCR came from a person aged 18-60 years who received the Ad26.COV2.S COVID-19 vaccine or a placebo.

The CDR3 protein is CASSVKDRYNEQFF. CDR3 DNA sequence: TGTGCCAGCAGCGTAAAAGACAGGTACAATGAGCAGTTCTTC. The chain uses TRBV9 and TRBJ2-1, with D possibly being TRBD1 (6 bases). V dropped 1 base and J dropped 4 bases, with 9 bases sitting between them. Germline CDR1 SGDLS, CDR2 YYNGEE. The CDR3 totals 14 residues.